Following are 2 T cell receptor beta chains from one sample sequenced in a study of T cell responses to AZD1222 COVID-19 vaccine. Only in-frame clones appear in the TCRdb table, and some are missing; sequencing was by immunoSEQ multiplex PCR. This table holds about 160,000 clones, 90% found once. This specimen consisted of peripheral blood, obtained on day 0 of AZD1222 vaccination. Receptors were obtained from an adult in good health.

A few counts support this clone. This chain uses TRBV5-4 with TRBJ2-7; a weak D match, TRBD2 (6 bases). Between the trimmed V and J ends, which lost 3 bases and 1 base, there was a span of 8 bases. Per germline, CDR1 SGHNT and CDR2 YYREEE (reference sequence). The CDR3 is 13 amino acids. The CDR3 coding sequence is TGTGCCAGCAGCTCTCGGGAGTCCTACGAGCAGTACTTC. It yields the protein CASSSRESYEQYF.

CDR3 nucleotide sequence: TGTGCCAGCAGCTTAGTTCTTCTTTCGGCCCTCCACTTT. Its protein is CASSLVLLSALHF. The chain carries TRBV7-2 and TRBJ1-6; no definite D call. V was trimmed by 1 base and J by 14 bases, leaving 12 bases between them. The CDR3 runs 13 residues. Germline loops: CDR1 SGHTA, CDR2 FQGNSA.